The 17 T cell receptor beta chains below were found in one sample sequenced in a study of shared clonotypes between healthy human individuals. Data came from immunoSEQ multiplex PCR; TCRdb stores just in-frame clones and leaves some out. The sample has 400,000 to 600,000 clones, more than 95% seen once; the top ten hold around 0.066%. The specimen was naive CD4+ T cells sorted from blood. As to subset: CD45RA+ positively selected. All receptors derive from a woman younger than 45 in good health.

The V and J genes are TRBV5-8 and TRBJ2-2, with D perhaps TRBD1 (5 bases). The CDR3 loop spans 15 amino acids. With 7 bases removed from V and 7 bases from J, the gap between germline ends came to 20 bases. The germline V gene encodes CDR1 SGHTS and CDR2 YDEGEE. The CDR3 reads CASHERRAGIGELFF. Written as DNA, the CDR3 is TGTGCCAGCCACGAGCGCAGGGCCGGTATCGGGGAGCTGTTTTTT.

The chain uses TRBV27 and TRBJ2-1; TRBD2 agrees at 9 bases. The CDR3 runs 16 residues. Unmatched junction bases numbered 11, after V lost 1 base and J lost 10 bases. Germline V gene lookup returns CDR1 MNHEY and CDR2 SMNVEV (reference sequence). CDR3 bases: TGTGCCAGCAGTTTATTATTGCCTAGCGGGAATGGAGAGCAGTTCTTC. This encodes CASSLLLPSGNGEQFF.

The chain links TRBV11-2 to TRBJ2-3; D call uncertain. Germline values: CDR1 SGHAT, CDR2 FQNNGV. Trimming removed 5 bases from V and 11 bases from J, with 14 bases in between. The CDR3 length is 12 residues. The CDR3 reads CASSPTPWQQYF. CDR3 sequence (DNA): TGTGCCAGCAGCCCAACCCCCTGGCAGCAGTATTTT.

V gene TRBV10-3 combines with J gene TRBJ1-3, with 9 bases lining up with TRBD1. J was trimmed by 2 bases and V by 8 bases; bases with no gene match: 7. The germline gives CDR1 ENHRY, CDR2 SYGVKD. CDR3 length: 15 residues. The CDR3 loop reads CAIGPTGGTGNTIYF. As DNA, the CDR3 is TGTGCCATCGGCCCGACAGGGGGAACTGGAAACACCATATATTTT.

The chain combines TRBV4-2 with TRBJ1-1, with D possibly TRBD1 on 5 matching bases. Trimming pared 1 base from V and 11 bases from J, leaving 17 bases between. CDR1 is LGHNA, CDR2 YNFKEQ, per germline. The CDR3 has 14 amino acids. The CDR3: CASSQAGAERDAFF. Here the CDR3 DNA reads TGTGCCAGCAGCCAAGCCGGGGCCGAACGAGATGCTTTCTTT.

V gene TRBV10-3 combines with J gene TRBJ1-5; no clear D gene. The CDR3 loop spans 14 amino acids. Trimming removed 3 bases at V and 7 bases at J, with 13 bases between. The germline V gene encodes CDR1 ENHRY and CDR2 SYGVKD. The CDR3 protein is CAISEEAGRQPQHF. In DNA form, the CDR3 reads TGTGCCATCAGTGAAGAGGCAGGTAGACAGCCCCAGCATTTT.

A word on this clone: In the same sample, other DNA sequences code for this CDR3. The chain combines TRBV2 with TRBJ2-5, with D perhaps matching TRBD1 or TRBD2 (6 bases each). This CDR3 spans 11 amino acids. V was cut by 8 bases and J by 4 bases, with 8 bases left in between. From germline, CDR1 is SNHLY and CDR2 FYNNEI. The CDR3 sequence is CASRGRETQYF. In DNA, the CDR3 is TGTGCCAGCCGGGGGCGAGAGACCCAGTACTTC.

This chain joins TRBV7-9 and TRBJ1-4, with a possible D match to TRBD1 (6 bases). Trimming took 6 bases from V and 4 from J, leaving 18 bases between them. Germline-derived CDR1 and CDR2 are SEHNR and FQNEAQ (reference sequence). The length of the CDR3 is 16 residues. CDR3 amino acids: CASSTGASGVNEKLFF. The CDR3 DNA reads as TGTGCCAGCAGTACGGGGGCAAGCGGGGTTAATGAAAAACTGTTTTTT.

The rearrangement joins TRBV27 to TRBJ2-5; 8 positions match TRBD1. CDR3 size: 15 residues. Looked up from germline, CDR1 is MNHEY and CDR2 is SMNVEV (reference sequence). Germline trimming cut 3 bases from V and 1 base from J; bases unmatched to any gene: 4. The CDR3 here is CASSFHGTGQETQYF. In DNA form, the CDR3 reads TGTGCCAGCAGTTTTCACGGGACAGGCCAAGAGACCCAGTACTTC.

Regarding this clone: Additional DNA sequences in this sample encode the identical CDR3. The rearrangement uses TRBV5-1 and TRBJ2-1; 10 bases fit TRBD2. The CDR3 has 15 amino acids. CDR1 is SGHRS, CDR2 YFSETQ, per germline. V shed 2 bases, J shed 2 bases, and the junction held 1 base outside the gene matches. CDR3 sequence (DNA): TGCGCCAGCAGCTTAACTAGCGGGACCTACAATGAGCAGTTCTTC. It is translated as CASSLTSGTYNEQFF.

This clone was recorded only once. The rearrangement joins TRBV5-1 to TRBJ1-4; 8 nucleotides match TRBD1. The trim removed 3 bases at V and 7 bases at J, leaving 5 bases unmatched. Germline lookup yields CDR1 SGHRS and CDR2 YFSETQ. The CDR3 sequence is 14 residues long. The CDR3 nucleotides are TGCGCCAGCAGCTCGACAGGGGCTGTTGAAAAACTGTTTTTT. Protein sequence: CASSSTGAVEKLFF.

The gene calls are TRBV18 and TRBJ2-2; D uncertain. Germline assignment: CDR1 KGHSH and CDR2 LQKENI. The CDR3 runs 14 residues. Trimming took off 1 base at V and 5 bases at J, with 8 bases between the two ends. The CDR3 sequence: CASSPLRSTGELFF. For the CDR3, the DNA is TGTGCCAGCTCACCACTGAGATCGACCGGGGAGCTGTTTTTT.

The rearrangement joins TRBV5-5 to TRBJ1-1; 8 bases line up with TRBD1. This CDR3 has 14 residues. V was clipped by 4 bases and J by 3 bases; unmatched bases: 5. The germline CDR1 and CDR2 sequences are SGHKS and YYEKEE (reference sequence). CDR3 region: CASSHWTGHTEAFF. DNA for the CDR3: TGTGCCAGCAGCCATTGGACAGGGCACACTGAAGCTTTCTTT.

The rearrangement links TRBV19 to TRBJ1-5, with TRBD1 as a possible D gene (6 bases). The V gene's germline CDR1 is LNHDA and CDR2 SQIVND (reference sequence). CDR3 length: 15 residues. V shed 0 bases and J shed 6 bases, with 12 bases lying between them. CDR3 sequence: CASSIEAGATQPQHF. CDR3 nucleotide sequence: TGTGCCAGTAGTATAGAGGCGGGGGCGACTCAGCCCCAGCATTTT.

A single count supports this clone. V is TRBV28 and J is TRBJ2-7; 10 bases are a match to TRBD2. V gave up 2 bases and J gave up 3 bases; unmatched junction bases: 7. The germline CDR1 and CDR2 sequences are MDHEN and SYDVKM. The CDR3 runs to 16 residues. CDR3: CASSLEREGRYYEQYF. The CDR3 DNA reads as TGTGCCAGCAGTTTAGAGCGGGAGGGCCGGTACTACGAGCAGTACTTC. The full variable domain, its missing parts supplied by reference TRBV28 and TRBJ2-7, is DVKVTQSSRYLVKRTGEKVFLECVQDMDHENMFWYRQDPGLGLRLIYFSYDVKMKEKGDIPEGYSVSREKKERFSLILESASTNQTSMYLCASSLEREGRYYEQYFGPGTRLTVT.

CDR3 DNA sequence: TGTGCCACCGCCAGGTTTGAAAAACTGTTTTTT. Translated: CATARFEKLFF. The chain has TRBV15 and TRBJ1-4, with D hard to call. CDR1 and CDR2 from the germline V gene are LNHNV and YYDKDF (reference sequence). There are 11 residues in the CDR3. V lost 8 bases to trimming and J lost 7 bases, with 8 bases between them. Using reference TRBV15 and TRBJ1-4 for the parts outside the CDR3, the full variable domain is DAMVIQNPRYQVTQFGKPVTLSCSQTLNHNVMYWYQQKSSQAPKLLFHYYDKDFNNEADTPDNFQSRRPNTSFCFLDIRSPGLGDTAMYLCATARFEKLFFGSGTQLSVL.

The chain employs TRBV28 and TRBJ1-2, with a weak D call TRBD1 (6 bases). This CDR3 is 16 amino acids long. Germline-derived CDR1 and CDR2 are MDHEN and SYDVKM. V was pared by 2 bases and J by 4 bases, with 17 bases between. The CDR3 spells CASSLVSGAAAYGYTF. The CDR3 nucleotides are TGTGCCAGCAGTTTAGTTTCGGGGGCTGCTGCCTATGGCTACACCTTC.